One and the same sample provided the 18 T cell receptor beta chains below, sequenced in a study of blood T cell repertoires in COVID-19. Assay used: immunoSEQ multiplex PCR; TCRdb lists only in-frame clones, some missing. This sample has 200,000 to 250,000 clones, with about 86% found just once. The sample taken for sequencing was peripheral blood. The receptor source for this set is a woman between 45 and 65 years old with acute or convalescent COVID-19.

The chain combines TRBV15 with TRBJ1-1; the D is unclear. The V end lost 1 base, the J end lost 2 bases, and 8 bases lay between the germline ends. Looked up from germline, CDR1 is LNHNV and CDR2 is YYDKDF (reference sequence). The CDR3 runs 14 residues. DNA for the CDR3: TGTGCCACCAGCAGAGGTGCGGGTAACACTGAAGCTTTCTTT. Protein product: CATSRGAGNTEAFF. The whole variable domain, filled in from reference TRBV15 and TRBJ1-1, reads DAMVIQNPRYQVTQFGKPVTLSCSQTLNHNVMYWYQQKSSQAPKLLFHYYDKDFNNEADTPDNFQSRRPNTSFCFLDIRSPGLGDTAMYLCATSRGAGNTEAFFGQGTRLTVV.

The rearrangement joins TRBV5-8 to TRBJ1-5; D remains ambiguous. Trimming left V 4 bases short and J 4 bases short, with 9 bases between. Germline values: CDR1 SGHTS, CDR2 YDEGEE. The CDR3 has 13 amino acids. In DNA form, the CDR3 reads TGTGCCAGCAGCCCGAGAGGTAATCAGCCCCAGCATTTT. Protein sequence: CASSPRGNQPQHF.

The chain employs TRBV18 and TRBJ1-1, with D tentatively TRBD1 (6 bases). The V end was cut by 3 bases, the J end by 0 bases, with 11 bases between. This CDR3 region has 15 residues. Per the germline V gene, CDR1 is KGHSH and CDR2 is LQKENI. As DNA, the CDR3 is TGTGCCAGCTCACCGCGAGGACAGATGAACACTGAAGCTTTCTTT. Amino acids: CASSPRGQMNTEAFF.

This chain connects TRBV2 to TRBJ1-2; D unresolved. Trimming removed 6 bases from V and 7 bases from J, with 12 bases in between. In germline, CDR1 is SNHLY, CDR2 FYNNEI. CDR3 length: 12 residues. The CDR3 DNA follows: TGTGCCAGCAGGCCCGGGGATACTGGCTACACCTTC. This sequence encodes CASRPGDTGYTF.

This clone was detected once. The chain is built from TRBV7-2 and TRBJ1-2; 7 positions match TRBD1. The CDR3 sequence is 15 residues long. Per the germline V gene, CDR1 is SGHTA and CDR2 is FQGNSA. J lost 3 bases, V lost 3 bases, and 7 bases had no gene match. Here the CDR3 reads CASSFRDSRDYGYTF. The CDR3 nucleotides are TGTGCCAGCAGCTTTAGGGACAGTCGAGACTATGGCTACACCTTC.

The CDR3 region has the DNA TGTGCCAGCAGTCGAGCCTACACAGATACGCAGTATTTT. It yields the protein CASSRAYTDTQYF. The chain is built from TRBV2 and TRBJ2-3; D not resolved. Germline V lookup: CDR1 SNHLY, CDR2 FYNNEI. This CDR3 comprises 13 residues. V lost 5 bases and J 2 bases, leaving 8 bases between the germline ends.

The V and J genes are TRBV5-1 and TRBJ2-1, with 10 bases fitting TRBD2. V was pared by 4 bases and J by 8 bases, with 6 bases of the junction left unmatched. Per the germline V gene, CDR1 is SGHRS and CDR2 is YFSETQ. The CDR3 runs to 14 residues. In nucleotides, the CDR3 is TGCGCCAGCAGCCAAACTAGCGGGAAGCATGAGCAGTTCTTC. It specifies CASSQTSGKHEQFF. Using reference TRBV5-1 and TRBJ2-1 for the parts outside the CDR3, the full variable domain is KAGVTQTPRYLIKTRGQQVTLSCSPISGHRSVSWYQQTPGQGLQFLFEYFSETQRNKGNFPGRFSGRQFSNSRSEMNVSTLELGDSALYLCASSQTSGKHEQFFGPGTRLTVL.

The chain employs TRBV4-1 and TRBJ2-1; a possible D gene is TRBD1 (6 bases). CDR3 length: 17 amino acids. Germline V gives CDR1 MGHRA, CDR2 YSYEKL. V shed 3 bases and J shed 6 bases, with 21 bases lying between them. The CDR3 sequence: CASSHVTGLTLRNEQFF. CDR3 in DNA: TGCGCCAGCAGCCATGTTACAGGGCTCACCTTGCGCAATGAGCAGTTCTTC.

This chain joins TRBV4-3 and TRBJ2-3, with TRBD2 matching 14 bases. The CDR3 consists of 18 residues. Germline lookup yields CDR1 LGHNA and CDR2 YSLEER. V was clipped by 0 bases and J by 6 bases; unmatched bases: 8. The DNA for the CDR3 is TGCGCCAGCAGCCAAGAGCAGCCGGGACTAGCGGGAGCGGATACGCAGTATTTT. Translation: CASSQEQPGLAGADTQYF.

The V gene is TRBV9, the J gene TRBJ1-1; D is possibly TRBD1 (6 bases). This CDR3 has 13 residues. Germline V CDR1 and CDR2: SGDLS, YYNGEE. Deletions cut 4 bases from V and 1 base from J, with 8 bases between. The CDR3 loop reads CASSLTGNTEAFF. The CDR3, as DNA: TGTGCCAGCAGCTTGACAGGGAACACTGAAGCTTTCTTT.

Regarding this clone: The germline gene is not matched at one end of the junction; a read error may be the cause. The rearrangement uses TRBV7-2 and TRBJ2-2, with 9 positions matching TRBD2. CDR1 SGHTA and CDR2 FQGNSA come from the germline V gene. This CDR3 contains 15 residues. The CDR3 nucleotides read TGTGCCAGCAGTTTAGCGGGAGCGTTGGCCGGGGAGCTGTTTTTT. Translation gives CASSLAGALAGELFF.

The rearrangement links TRBV5-1 to TRBJ1-2, with 7 positions matching TRBD1. From germline, CDR1 is SGHRS and CDR2 YFSETQ. CDR3 size: 13 residues. V lost 5 bases to trimming and J lost 8 bases; unmatched junction nucleotides: 9. The CDR3 region is CASRPTGDGGYTF. The CDR3 region has the DNA TGCGCCAGCAGACCCACAGGGGACGGCGGCTACACCTTC.

V and J are TRBV24-1 and TRBJ1-5, with D hard to call. CDR3 length: 14 residues. From germline, CDR1 is KGHDR and CDR2 SFDVKD. V lost 4 bases, J lost 5 bases, and 11 bases lay in between. Written as DNA, the CDR3 is TGTGCCACCAGTGAACTCCTATATTATCAGCCCCAGCATTTT. Amino acid sequence: CATSELLYYQPQHF.

CDR3 sequence: CASSSNRDRGHQPQHF. CDR3 bases: TGTGCCAGCAGCTCCAACCGGGACAGGGGGCATCAGCCCCAGCATTTT. This chain connects TRBV5-6 to TRBJ1-5, with TRBD1 identical over 12 bases. The germline CDR1 and CDR2 sequences are SGHDT and YYEEEE. J was trimmed by 5 bases and V by 3 bases; bases with no gene match: 6. This CDR3 is 16 amino acids long.

This chain links TRBV5-1 with TRBJ2-1; D may be TRBD1 (6 bases). Trimming took 5 bases from V and 7 from J, leaving 10 bases between them. The CDR3 has 12 amino acids. Germline lookup yields CDR1 SGHRS and CDR2 YFSETQ. This chain's CDR3 is CASRGGSNEQFF. CDR3 bases: TGCGCCAGCAGAGGGGGATCTAATGAGCAGTTCTTC.

The chain joins TRBV3-1 (or the pseudogene TRBV3-2) to TRBJ1-2; D might be TRBD1 (5 bases). Germline CDR1 LGHDT, CDR2 YNNKEL (reference sequence). The V gene lost 2 bases and the J gene lost 2 bases, with 12 bases spanning the gap. The CDR3 spans 15 residues. The CDR3 reads CASSQKTGMNYGYTF. The CDR3 DNA reads TGTGCCAGCAGCCAAAAAACAGGCATGAACTATGGCTACACCTTC.

The V gene is TRBV18, the J gene TRBJ2-5; TRBD1 aligns across 7 bases. After removal of 3 bases from V and 4 bases from J, the junction contained 5 bases not matched to a gene. Germline CDR1 KGHSH, CDR2 LQKENI. CDR3 length equals 14 residues. The CDR3 here is CASSPPNRGETQYF. The CDR3 DNA follows: TGTGCCAGCTCACCGCCTAACAGGGGAGAGACCCAGTACTTC.

The chain recombines TRBV19 with TRBJ1-1; 7 bases line up with TRBD1. The CDR3 runs to 14 residues. After removal of 2 bases from V and 8 bases from J, the junction contained 8 bases not matched to a gene. CDR1 is LNHDA and CDR2 is SQIVND in the germline V gene (reference sequence). CDR3 sequence (DNA): TGTGCCAGTAGTATATCGGGACAGCCTCAGGAAGCTTTCTTT. Protein sequence: CASSISGQPQEAFF.